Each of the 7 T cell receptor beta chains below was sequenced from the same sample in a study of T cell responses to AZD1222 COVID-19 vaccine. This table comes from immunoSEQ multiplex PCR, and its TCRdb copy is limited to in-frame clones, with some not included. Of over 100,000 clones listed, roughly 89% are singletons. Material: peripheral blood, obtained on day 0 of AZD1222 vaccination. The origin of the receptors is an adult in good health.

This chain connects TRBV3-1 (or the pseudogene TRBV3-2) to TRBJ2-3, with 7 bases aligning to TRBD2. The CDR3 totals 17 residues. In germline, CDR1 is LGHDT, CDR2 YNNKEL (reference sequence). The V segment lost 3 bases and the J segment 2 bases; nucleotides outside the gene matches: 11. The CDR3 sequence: CASSHAYQRGLTDTQYF. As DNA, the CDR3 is TGTGCCAGCAGCCACGCCTACCAGCGGGGCCTCACAGATACGCAGTATTTT.

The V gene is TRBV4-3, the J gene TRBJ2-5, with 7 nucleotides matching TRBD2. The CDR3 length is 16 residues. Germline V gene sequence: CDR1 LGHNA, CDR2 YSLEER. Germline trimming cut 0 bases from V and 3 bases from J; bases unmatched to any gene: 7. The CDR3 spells CASSQDYRTREETQYF. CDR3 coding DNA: TGCGCCAGCAGCCAAGATTATCGGACTAGGGAAGAGACCCAGTACTTC.

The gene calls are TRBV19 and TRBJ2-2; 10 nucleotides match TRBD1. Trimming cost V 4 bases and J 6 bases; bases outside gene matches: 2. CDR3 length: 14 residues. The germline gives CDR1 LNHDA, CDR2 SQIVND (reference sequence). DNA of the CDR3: TGTGCCAGTAGTAGACAGGGGGCGTCCGGGGAGCTGTTTTTT. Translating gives CASSRQGASGELFF.

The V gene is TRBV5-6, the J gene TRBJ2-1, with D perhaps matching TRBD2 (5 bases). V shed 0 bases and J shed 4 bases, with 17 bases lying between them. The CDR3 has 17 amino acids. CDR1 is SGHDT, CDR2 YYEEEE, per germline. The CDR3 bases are TGTGCCAGCAGCTTGGGGGGAGCAGTGAGCCTTTACAATGAGCAGTTCTTC. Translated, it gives CASSLGGAVSLYNEQFF.

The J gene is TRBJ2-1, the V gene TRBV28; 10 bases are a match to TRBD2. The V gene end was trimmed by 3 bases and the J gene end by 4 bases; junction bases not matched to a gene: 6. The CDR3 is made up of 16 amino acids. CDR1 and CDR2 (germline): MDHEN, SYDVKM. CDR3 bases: TGTGCCAGCAGTTTCTCCCCTAGCGGGGGATACAATGAGCAGTTCTTC. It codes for CASSFSPSGGYNEQFF.

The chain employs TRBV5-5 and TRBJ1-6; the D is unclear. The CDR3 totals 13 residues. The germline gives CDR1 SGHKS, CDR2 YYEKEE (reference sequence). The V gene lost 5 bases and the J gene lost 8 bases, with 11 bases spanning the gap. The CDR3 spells CASRKRLDSPLHF. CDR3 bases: TGTGCCAGCAGGAAGCGTCTGGATTCACCCCTCCACTTT.

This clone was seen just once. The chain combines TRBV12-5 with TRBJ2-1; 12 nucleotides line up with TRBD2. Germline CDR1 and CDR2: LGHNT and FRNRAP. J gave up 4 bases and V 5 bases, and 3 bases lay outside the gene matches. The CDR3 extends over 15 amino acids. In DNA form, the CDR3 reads TGTGCTAGTGGTAAGACTAGCGGGGGTTACAATGAGCAGTTCTTC. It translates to CASGKTSGGYNEQFF.